The 2 T cell receptor beta chains in this list originate from one sample, sequenced in a study of breast tumors, draining lymph nodes, adjacent tissues. MiXCR was run by TCRdb on the multiplex PCR reads, yielding one entry per CDR3 protein. The sample records approximately 200,000 distinct CDR3 sequences, 31% being singletons. Samples came from axillary lymph nodes draining the breast cancer. Sequenced input: axillary lymph node tissue. The receptors were gathered from a female donor with breast cancer. Some clones in this sample may be carry-over from other donors' samples.

The chain employs TRBV2 and TRBJ2-2, with 8 bases identical to TRBD1. The CDR3 totals 15 residues. Germline loops: CDR1 SNHLY, CDR2 FYNNEI. CDR3 loop: CARRAGTGNTGELFF. The CDR3 coding sequence is TGTGCTAGACGCGCCGGGACAGGGAACACCGGGGAGCTGTTTTTT.

This clonotype was recorded at least ten times. The V call is TRBV6-2 or TRBV6-3, the J call TRBJ2-7; perhaps TRBD1 as D (5 bases). Trimming removed 5 bases at V and 3 bases at J, with 11 bases between. CDR1 and CDR2 (germline): MNHEY, SVGEGT. The CDR3 has 13 amino acids. CDR3 region: CASSRIDSYEQYF. Here the CDR3 DNA reads TGTGCCAGCAGTCGGATAGACAGCTACGAGCAGTACTTC.